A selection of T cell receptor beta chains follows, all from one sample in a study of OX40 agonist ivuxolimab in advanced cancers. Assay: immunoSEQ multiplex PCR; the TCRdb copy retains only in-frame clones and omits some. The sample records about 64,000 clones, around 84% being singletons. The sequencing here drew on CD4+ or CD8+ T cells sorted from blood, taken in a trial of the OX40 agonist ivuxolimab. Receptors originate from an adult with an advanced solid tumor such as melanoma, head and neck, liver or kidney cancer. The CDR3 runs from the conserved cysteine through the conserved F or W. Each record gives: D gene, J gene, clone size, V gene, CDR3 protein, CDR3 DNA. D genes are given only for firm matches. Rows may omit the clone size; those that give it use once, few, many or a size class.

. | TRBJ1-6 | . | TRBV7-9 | CASSRPGGNSPLHF | TGTGCCAGCAGCCGCCCGGGTGGTAATTCACCCCTCCACTTT
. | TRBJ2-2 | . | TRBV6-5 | CASRTRASNTGELFF | TGTGCCAGCAGAACCAGGGCTAGTAACACCGGGGAGCTGTTTTTT
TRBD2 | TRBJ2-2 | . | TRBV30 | CAWRGLAGANTGELFF | TGTGCCTGGAGAGGACTAGCGGGAGCGAACACCGGGGAGCTGTTTTTT
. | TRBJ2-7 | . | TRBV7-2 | CASSSGPRYYEQYF | TGTGCCAGCAGCTCCGGACCAAGATACTACGAGCAGTACTTC
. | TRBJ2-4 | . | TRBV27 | CASRKPGRGVQYF | TGTGCCAGCAGAAAACCGGGACGCGGGGTTCAGTACTTC
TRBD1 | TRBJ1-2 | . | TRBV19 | CASSMDRGLYGYTF | TGTGCCAGTAGTATGGACAGGGGGCTATATGGCTACACCTTC
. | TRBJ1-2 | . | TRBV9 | CASSPSREAKADGYTF | TGTGCCAGCAGCCCCTCGAGGGAGGCCAAAGCGGATGGCTACACCTTC
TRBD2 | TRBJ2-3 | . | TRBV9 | CASSVVPSGGADTQYF | TGTGCCAGCAGCGTAGTACCTAGCGGGGGGGCAGATACGCAGTATTTT
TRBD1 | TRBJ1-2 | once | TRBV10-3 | CAISGGQGRRDYTF | TGTGCCATCAGTGGGGGACAGGGGAGACGTGACTACACCTTC
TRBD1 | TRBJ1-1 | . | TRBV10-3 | CAISADRGLDTEAFF | TGTGCCATCAGTGCCGACAGGGGCCTAGACACTGAAGCTTTCTTT
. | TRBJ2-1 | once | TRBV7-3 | CASSPGAAYNEQFF | TGTGCCAGCAGCCCGGGGGCTGCCTACAATGAGCAGTTCTTC
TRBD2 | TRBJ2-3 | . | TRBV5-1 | CASNWGGGETDTQYF | TGCGCCAGCAATTGGGGCGGGGGAGAGACAGATACGCAGTATTTT
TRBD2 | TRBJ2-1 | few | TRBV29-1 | CSVGVAGVGNEQFF | TGCAGCGTTGGGGTAGCGGGAGTGGGAAATGAGCAGTTCTTC
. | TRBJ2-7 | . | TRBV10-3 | CAISEQNYEQYF | TGTGCCATCAGTGAACAGAACTACGAGCAGTACTTC
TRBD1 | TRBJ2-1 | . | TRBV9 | CASSVRTGLLYNEQFF | TGTGCCAGCAGCGTAAGGACAGGGCTTCTCTACAATGAGCAGTTCTTC
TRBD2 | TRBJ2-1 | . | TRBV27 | CASSSPGLAGTSEQFF | TGTGCCAGCAGTTCACCCGGACTAGCGGGCACCTCTGAGCAGTTCTTC
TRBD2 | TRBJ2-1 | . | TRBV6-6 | CASHFSLSGTNEQFF | TGTGCCAGCCATTTTTCCCTTAGCGGGACCAATGAGCAGTTCTTC
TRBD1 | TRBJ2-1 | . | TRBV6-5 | CASSRDRVTDEQFF | TGTGCCAGCAGCCGGGACAGGGTTACCGATGAGCAGTTCTTC
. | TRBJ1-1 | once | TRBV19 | CASTGASEAFF | TGTGCCAGTACTGGAGCCTCTGAAGCTTTCTTT
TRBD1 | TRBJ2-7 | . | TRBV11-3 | CASSLGDRGSYEQYF | TGTGCCAGCAGCTTAGGGGACAGGGGTTCCTACGAGCAGTACTTC
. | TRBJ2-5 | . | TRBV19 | CASSMGRETQYF | TGTGCCAGTAGTATGGGGCGGGAGACCCAGTACTTC
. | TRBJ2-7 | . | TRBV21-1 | CASSIGLAGRSYEQYF | TGTGCCAGCAGCATTGGACTAGCGGGACGCTCCTACGAGCAGTACTTC
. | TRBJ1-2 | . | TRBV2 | CASSTLRSSRGYTF | TGTGCCAGCAGTACCCTCCGCAGTTCTCGTGGCTACACCTTC
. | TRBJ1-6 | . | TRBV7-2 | CASNRPENSPLHF | TGTGCCAGCAACAGACCGGAGAATTCACCCCTCCACTTT